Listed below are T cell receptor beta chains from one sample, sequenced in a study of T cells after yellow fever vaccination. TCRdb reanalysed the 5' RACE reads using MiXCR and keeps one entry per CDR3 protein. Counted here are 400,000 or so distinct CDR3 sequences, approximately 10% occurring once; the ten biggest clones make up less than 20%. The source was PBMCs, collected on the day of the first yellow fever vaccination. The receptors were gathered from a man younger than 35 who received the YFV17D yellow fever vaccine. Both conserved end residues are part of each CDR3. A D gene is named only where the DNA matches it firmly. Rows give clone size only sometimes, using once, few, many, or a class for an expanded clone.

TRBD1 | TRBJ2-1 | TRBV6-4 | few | TGTGCCAGCAGCGCGGAAGGGGGCCATGAGCAGTTCTTC | CASSAEGGHEQFF
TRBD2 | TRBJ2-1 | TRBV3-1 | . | TGTGCCAGCAGCCTTAGCGGGGGTCGCAATGAGCAGTTCTTC | CASSLSGGRNEQFF
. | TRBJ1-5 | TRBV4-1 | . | TGCGCCAGCAGCCAAGAAGAGTGGGTTCAGCCCCAGCATTTT | CASSQEEWVQPQHF
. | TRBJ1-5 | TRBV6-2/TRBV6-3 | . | TGTGCCAGTCGCACCGCCGAGGGGCTCGGTCAGCCCCAGCATTTT | CASRTAEGLGQPQHF
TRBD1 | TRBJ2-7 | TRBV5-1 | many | TGCGCCAGCAGCTTGGGGGACAGCTTCTCCTACGAGCAGTACTTC | CASSLGDSFSYEQYF
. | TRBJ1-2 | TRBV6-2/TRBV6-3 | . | TGTGCCAGCAGTCCCGCGACAGACTATGGCTACACCTTC | CASSPATDYGYTF
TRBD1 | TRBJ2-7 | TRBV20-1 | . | TGCAGTGCCAGCCCGGGACAGGGGGGTGACGACCAGTACTTC | CSASPGQGGDDQYF
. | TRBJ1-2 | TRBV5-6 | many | TGTGCCAGCAGCTTGAACTATGGCTACACCTTC | CASSLNYGYTF
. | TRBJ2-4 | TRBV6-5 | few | TGTGCCAGCAGTTACACTAATTCCTTCAGAAACATTCAGTACTTC | CASSYTNSFRNIQYF
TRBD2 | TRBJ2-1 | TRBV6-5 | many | TGTGCCAGCAGTTACAGCGGGGGGAGCTCCTACAATGAGCAGTTCTTC | CASSYSGGSSYNEQFF
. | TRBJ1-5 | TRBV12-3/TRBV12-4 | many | TGTGCCAGCAGCTTTGGCTATAGCAATCAGCCCCAGCATTTT | CASSFGYSNQPQHF
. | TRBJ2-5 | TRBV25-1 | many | TGTGCCAGCGGTGCCGAGTACCAAGAGACCCAGTACTTC | CASGAEYQETQYF
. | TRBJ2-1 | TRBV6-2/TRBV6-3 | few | TGTGCCAGCACTCCGGGTAATTGGGCATACAATGAGCAGTTCTTC | CASTPGNWAYNEQFF
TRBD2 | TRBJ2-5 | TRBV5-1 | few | TGCGCCAGCAGCTGGGGGACTAGCGGGGCCCAAGAGACCCAGTACTTC | CASSWGTSGAQETQYF
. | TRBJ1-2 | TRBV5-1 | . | TGCGCCAGCAGTGGGGATGGGAACTATGGCTACACCTTC | CASSGDGNYGYTF
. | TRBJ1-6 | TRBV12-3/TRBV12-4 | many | TGTGCCAGCAGTTTAGCGCTGGGCGTTTCCACACCGGGGAATTCACCCCTCCACTTT | CASSLALGVSTPGNSPLHF
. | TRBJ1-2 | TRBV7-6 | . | TGTGCCAGCAGCTTAGCGCTCAGGGACGGAATTAACTATGGCTACACCTTC | CASSLALRDGINYGYTF
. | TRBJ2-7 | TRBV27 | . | TGTGCCAGTTACCCCGGATCCTACGAGCAGTACTTC | CASYPGSYEQYF
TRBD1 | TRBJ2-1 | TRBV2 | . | TGTGCCAGCACCCGACAGGGTAGCTCCTACAATGAGCAGTTCTTC | CASTRQGSSYNEQFF
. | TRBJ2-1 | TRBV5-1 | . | TGCGCCAGCAGACCGGGCCCGGGGGCCACCAATGAGCAGTTCTTC | CASRPGPGATNEQFF
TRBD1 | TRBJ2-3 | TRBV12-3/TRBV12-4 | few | TGTGCCAGCAGTCCCCCGTGGACAGGGGGCCAATATACGCAGTATTTT | CASSPPWTGGQYTQYF
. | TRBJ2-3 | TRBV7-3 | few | TGTGCCAGCAGCTTAAGATCCGTTGGAGATACGCAGTATTTT | CASSLRSVGDTQYF
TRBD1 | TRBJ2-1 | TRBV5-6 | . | TGTGCCAGCATGGGACAGGTTTACAATGAGCAGTTCTTC | CASMGQVYNEQFF
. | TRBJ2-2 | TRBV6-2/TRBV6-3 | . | TGTGCCAGCAGACTCTCCGGGGAGCTGTTTTTT | CASRLSGELFF
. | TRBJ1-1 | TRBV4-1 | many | TGCGCCAGCAGCCAACCTCAGGGTCGGGCTTTCTTT | CASSQPQGRAFF
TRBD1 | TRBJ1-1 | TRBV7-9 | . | TGTGCCAGCAGCTTAGTATACAGGGGGTACACTGAAGCTTTCTTT | CASSLVYRGYTEAFF
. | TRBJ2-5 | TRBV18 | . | TGTGCCAGCTCGCGACCGGGACAAGAGACCCTGTACTTC | CASSRPGQETLYF
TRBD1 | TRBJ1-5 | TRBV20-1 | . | TGCAGTGCTAGAGATATGGGGGACAGGAATCAGCCCCAGCATTTT | CSARDMGDRNQPQHF
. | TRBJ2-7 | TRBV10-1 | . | TGCGCCAGCAGTGTCAGGGGAAAGGTCTACGAGCAGTACTTC | CASSVRGKVYEQYF
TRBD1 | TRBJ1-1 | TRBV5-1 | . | TGCGCCAGCAGCTTGTCTTTGGGACAGGCCTCTTTTGAAGCTTTCTTT | CASSLSLGQASFEAFF